These 32 T cell receptor beta chains share one sample of origin, sequenced in a study of OX40 agonist ivuxolimab in advanced cancers. Sequenced by immunoSEQ multiplex PCR; TCRdb stores in-frame clones only, minus some. The profile shows 20,000 to 30,000 clones, roughly 73% of them singletons. The sample here was CD4+ or CD8+ T cells sorted from blood, taken in a trial of the OX40 agonist ivuxolimab. The receptor set was obtained from an adult with an advanced solid tumor such as melanoma, head and neck, liver or kidney cancer.

The CDR3 here is CASLFGGSSTDTQYF. For the CDR3, the DNA is TGTGCCAGCCTGTTCGGGGGATCTAGCACAGATACGCAGTATTTT. The chain joins TRBV6-1 to TRBJ2-3; possibly TRBD2 for D (6 bases). The CDR3 length is 15 residues. Trimming took off 8 bases at V and 0 bases at J, with 15 bases between the two ends. CDR1 and CDR2 from the germline V gene are MNHNS and SASEGT.

The DNA of the CDR3 is TGTGCCAGCAGTGAATCGGGGGCTCCCGGCTACGAGCAGTACTTC. It specifies CASSESGAPGYEQYF. The chain joins TRBV2 to TRBJ2-7; D possibly uses TRBD1 or TRBD2 (6 bases each). Germline lookup yields CDR1 SNHLY and CDR2 FYNNEI. V was trimmed by 2 bases and J by 3 bases, leaving 14 bases between them. The CDR3 contains 15 residues.

The chain couples TRBV9 to TRBJ2-1; D might be TRBD2 (5 bases). The CDR3 spans 11 residues. V shed 3 bases and J shed 8 bases, with 6 bases lying between them. Germline-derived CDR1 and CDR2 are SGDLS and YYNGEE. The CDR3: CASSGRDEQFF. The CDR3 DNA reads as TGTGCCAGCAGCGGGCGGGATGAGCAGTTCTTC.

This chain joins TRBV7-9 and TRBJ2-3, with TRBD2 as a possible D gene (6 bases). This CDR3 is 16 amino acids long. Germline loops: CDR1 SEHNR, CDR2 FQNEAQ (reference sequence). The V end was cut by 1 base, the J end by 4 bases, with 15 bases between. The CDR3 nucleotides are TGTGCCAGCAGCTTAGGGGGGGAATACCGGGCAGATACGCAGTATTTT. Translation gives CASSLGGEYRADTQYF.

The V call is TRBV30, the J call TRBJ1-6; 7 positions agree with TRBD1. CDR1 is GTSNPN and CDR2 is SVGIG in the germline V gene (reference sequence). J gave up 3 bases and V 5 bases, and 4 bases lay outside the gene matches. The CDR3 extends over 14 amino acids. The chain's CDR3 is CAWAQGGYNSPLHF. CDR3 DNA sequence: TGTGCCTGGGCCCAGGGGGGCTATAATTCACCCCTCCACTTT.

This clone was picked up one time. The J gene is TRBJ2-5, the V gene TRBV13; TRBD2 is a possible D gene (7 bases). V shed 4 bases and J shed 5 bases, with 17 bases lying between them. The germline gives CDR1 PRHDT, CDR2 FYEKMQ (reference sequence). This CDR3 is 15 amino acids long. For the CDR3, the DNA is TGTGCCAGCAGCTCGCCCCGGGGGGCCAGGGAGACCCAGTACTTC. Protein product: CASSSPRGARETQYF.

This chain connects TRBV19 to TRBJ2-3; 10 bases are a match to TRBD2. Trimming cost V 6 bases and J 3 bases; bases outside gene matches: 6. Per the germline V gene, CDR1 is LNHDA and CDR2 is SQIVND (reference sequence). The CDR3 is made up of 15 amino acids. This CDR3 is CASSLTSGPTDTQYF. DNA for the CDR3: TGTGCCAGTAGCCTGACTAGCGGGCCGACAGATACGCAGTATTTT.

The chain has TRBV27 and TRBJ1-4; D might be TRBD1 (6 bases). The CDR3 runs 13 residues. Germline V gene sequence: CDR1 MNHEY, CDR2 SMNVEV (reference sequence). The V and J ends lost 5 bases and 6 bases respectively, with 10 bases between them. The CDR3 loop reads CASSAGADEKLFF. The CDR3 coding sequence is TGTGCCAGCAGTGCGGGGGCTGATGAAAAACTGTTTTTT.

The chain joins TRBV29-1 to TRBJ1-2; D gene unclear. V lost 1 base, J lost 14 bases, and 14 bases lay in between. CDR1 is SQVTM, CDR2 ANQGSEA, per germline. The CDR3 runs 11 residues. The CDR3 nucleotides are TGCAGCGTTGAAGTCTCAAGGGTTGGGACCTTC. Its translation is CSVEVSRVGTF.

This chain links TRBV9 with TRBJ1-3; D perhaps matches TRBD1 (5 bases). V lost 8 bases and J lost 1, with 22 bases in between. This CDR3 comprises 17 residues. Germline V gene data show CDR1 as SGDLS and CDR2 as YYNGEE. The CDR3 sequence: CARSVGFPGGSGNTIYF. CDR3 in DNA: TGTGCCAGAAGTGTGGGGTTCCCCGGGGGGTCTGGAAACACCATATATTTT.

This rearrangement joins TRBV19 to TRBJ2-3; D might be TRBD2 (6 bases). The CDR3 length is 14 residues. Between the trimmed V and J ends, which lost 6 bases and 5 bases, there was a span of 15 bases. The germline V gene encodes CDR1 LNHDA and CDR2 SQIVND (reference sequence). The CDR3 loop reads CASRAGTGLDTQYF. The CDR3 DNA sequence: TGTGCCAGTAGAGCCGGGACTGGTCTAGATACGCAGTATTTT.

This chain links TRBV4-3 with TRBJ2-3; TRBD2 matches at 14 bases. With V trimmed by 5 bases and J by 8 bases, 6 bases remained unmatched. The CDR3 has 15 amino acids. Germline V gene lookup returns CDR1 LGHNA and CDR2 YSLEER. The CDR3 region is CASSSGTSGGGTQYF. In DNA, the CDR3 is TGCGCCAGCAGCTCCGGGACTAGCGGGGGTGGTACGCAGTATTTT.

This clone was seen a few times. CDR3 coding DNA: TGTGCCAGCAGCTACCGGGGGACAGCTAGCACAGATACGCAGTATTTT. Translating gives CASSYRGTASTDTQYF. The genes are TRBV9 and TRBJ2-3, with D tentatively TRBD1 (7 bases). Between the trimmed V and J ends, which lost 4 bases and 0 bases, there was a span of 15 bases. This CDR3 has 16 amino acids. Germline V CDR1 and CDR2: SGDLS, YYNGEE. The variable domain in full, completed from reference TRBV9 and TRBJ2-3, reads DSGVTQTPKHLITATGQRVTLRCSPRSGDLSVYWYQQSLDQGLQFLIQYYNGEERAKGNILERFSAQQFPDLHSELNLSSLELGDSALYFCASSYRGTASTDTQYFGPGTRLTVL.

The chain is built from TRBV25-1 and TRBJ1-3, with D tentatively TRBD1 (6 bases). In germline, CDR1 is MGHDK, CDR2 SYGVNS. CDR3 length equals 16 residues. V was pared by 4 bases and J by 3 bases, with 16 bases between. CDR3: CASSAQGMIGGNTIYF. The DNA for the CDR3 is TGTGCCAGCAGTGCACAGGGTATGATCGGTGGAAACACCATATATTTT.

This clone has just a few counts. The chain combines TRBV19 with TRBJ2-2; 9 bases align to TRBD2. Germline loops: CDR1 LNHDA, CDR2 SQIVND (reference sequence). Unmatched junction bases numbered 8, after V lost 6 bases and J lost 0 bases. The CDR3 has 17 residues. CDR3 coding DNA: TGTGCCAGTAGGCCGCCCGAGCGGGGGGCGAACACCGGGGAGCTGTTTTTT. This translates into CASRPPERGANTGELFF.

This rearrangement joins TRBV5-5 to TRBJ2-3; the match to TRBD2 covers 10 bases. CDR1 and CDR2 (germline): SGHKS, YYEKEE (reference sequence). This CDR3 has 19 amino acids. Unmatched junction bases numbered 15, after V lost 5 bases and J lost 0 bases. For the CDR3, the DNA is TGTGCCAGCAGGGTTAGGCTAGCGGGGGCCCAATACAGCACAGATACGCAGTATTTT. Translation: CASRVRLAGAQYSTDTQYF.

This chain joins TRBV4-1 and TRBJ2-1; maybe TRBD1 (6 bases). Per the germline V gene, CDR1 is MGHRA and CDR2 is YSYEKL. Trimming stripped 4 bases from V and 2 bases from J, with 15 bases between. This CDR3 has 16 residues. The CDR3 coding sequence is TGCGCCAGCAGCCTAAGCGGCTCAGGGGCCTACAATGAGCAGTTCTTC. This encodes CASSLSGSGAYNEQFF.

V gene TRBV29-1 combines with J gene TRBJ1-2; D gene ambiguous. The CDR3 has 13 amino acids. Germline CDR1 and CDR2: SQVTM and ANQGSEA. V was cut by 1 base and J by 8 bases, with 14 bases left in between. The CDR3 DNA reads as TGCAGCGTTGAAGTGTCGGGTTTTGAAGGCTACACCTTC. It encodes CSVEVSGFEGYTF.

The chain carries TRBV13 and TRBJ2-2; D is undetermined. Trimming took off 6 bases at V and 5 bases at J, with 10 bases between the two ends. Germline CDR1 and CDR2: PRHDT and FYEKMQ (reference sequence). There are 13 residues in the CDR3. The CDR3: CASREDGTGELFF. CDR3 DNA sequence: TGTGCCAGCAGAGAGGACGGGACCGGGGAGCTGTTTTTT.

V is TRBV6-4 and J is TRBJ2-1; D gene uncertain. V lost 0 bases, J lost 6 bases, and 6 bases lay in between. Looked up from germline, CDR1 is MRHNA and CDR2 is SNTAGT. This CDR3 has 13 amino acids. This chain's CDR3 is CASSDSSTNEQFF. CDR3 coding DNA: TGTGCCAGCAGTGACTCAAGCACCAATGAGCAGTTCTTC.

The chain links TRBV6-1 to TRBJ1-3, with 10 bases identical to TRBD1. Germline CDR1 and CDR2: MNHNS and SASEGT. The CDR3 contains 14 residues. V was pared by 6 bases and J by 8 bases, with 7 bases of the junction left unmatched. DNA of the CDR3: TGTGCCAGCAGGATAGGACAGGGGGTGCACACCATATATTTT. Residues: CASRIGQGVHTIYF.

The rearrangement joins TRBV11-2 to TRBJ2-7; 9 bases map to TRBD1. V lost 5 bases, J lost 4 bases, and 15 bases stayed unmatched. The germline V gene has CDR1 SGHAT and CDR2 FQNNGV. The CDR3 consists of 17 residues. The chain's CDR3 is CASSPPAGTGRLYEQYF. The CDR3 coding sequence is TGTGCCAGCAGCCCTCCAGCGGGGACAGGGCGATTGTACGAGCAGTACTTC.

The rearrangement joins TRBV9 to TRBJ2-5, with TRBD2 matching over 8 bases. V shed 0 bases, J shed 2 bases, and the junction held 6 bases outside the gene matches. CDR3 length: 16 amino acids. Germline loops: CDR1 SGDLS, CDR2 YYNGEE. The CDR3 reads CASSVVGSGAQETQYF. The CDR3 DNA is TGTGCCAGCAGCGTAGTTGGTAGCGGGGCTCAAGAGACCCAGTACTTC.

This clone was observed a single time. The junction departs from the called germline gene at one end, perhaps through a read error. The rearrangement uses TRBV11-2 and TRBJ2-7; D may match TRBD1 or TRBD2 (5 bases each). CDR1 is SGHAT, CDR2 FQNNGV, per germline. This CDR3 has 14 residues. The CDR3 DNA follows: TGTGCCAGCAGCCTAGAAGGTGGGGGCTACGAGCAGTACTTC. Protein: CASSLEGGGYEQYF.

This chain links TRBV19 with TRBJ2-7; TRBD1 agrees at 8 bases. The CDR3 is 14 amino acids. Per germline, CDR1 LNHDA and CDR2 SQIVND (reference sequence). The junction had 8 bases not matched to a gene; V was cut back by 5 bases and J by 5 bases. This chain's CDR3 is CASSADRVGDEQYF. CDR3 nucleotide sequence: TGTGCCAGTAGTGCGGACAGGGTAGGGGACGAGCAGTACTTC.

This rearrangement joins TRBV6-6 to TRBJ2-7; D gene uncertain. Per germline, CDR1 MNHNY and CDR2 SVGAGI (reference sequence). This CDR3 spans 16 amino acids. The ends were cut back, 0 bases at V and 6 bases at J, with 18 bases in the middle. The CDR3: CASSYSSAKSDPEQYF. The CDR3 coding sequence is TGTGCCAGCAGTTACTCTTCGGCTAAATCGGATCCCGAGCAGTACTTC.

The V gene is TRBV11-2, the J gene TRBJ2-7; D is unresolved. The CDR3 sequence is 14 residues long. V was cut by 0 bases and J by 4 bases, with 10 bases left in between. CDR1 and CDR2 (germline): SGHAT, FQNNGV. CDR3 nucleotides: TGTGCCAGCAGCTTAGACGTCGGTGCGTACGAGCAGTACTTC. It translates to CASSLDVGAYEQYF.

The rearrangement joins TRBV19 to TRBJ1-5; TRBD1 is a possible D gene (5 bases). V was clipped by 2 bases and J by 4 bases, with 9 bases between them. CDR1 and CDR2 from the germline V gene are LNHDA and SQIVND (reference sequence). This CDR3 has 14 residues. The CDR3 region is CASSITGPNQPQHF. The CDR3 DNA follows: TGTGCCAGTAGTATAACAGGACCTAATCAGCCCCAGCATTTT.

The chain joins TRBV27 to TRBJ1-1; TRBD1 is a possible D gene (5 bases). V gave up 5 bases and J gave up 2 bases, with 12 bases separating them. Per germline, CDR1 MNHEY and CDR2 SMNVEV (reference sequence). The CDR3 runs 14 residues. This CDR3 is CASSTIGANTEAFF. CDR3 DNA sequence: TGTGCCAGCAGTACGATCGGGGCTAACACTGAAGCTTTCTTT.

The V call is TRBV28, the J call TRBJ2-1, with D unclear. V gave up 3 bases and J gave up 5 bases, with 8 bases separating them. CDR3 length: 13 amino acids. Looked up from germline, CDR1 is MDHEN and CDR2 is SYDVKM. CDR3 amino acids: CASSLLRDNEQFF. Written as DNA, the CDR3 is TGTGCCAGCAGTTTGCTTAGGGACAATGAGCAGTTCTTC.

V is TRBV5-8 and J is TRBJ1-5; D is undetermined. V lost 0 bases and J 2 bases, leaving 9 bases between the germline ends. CDR1 SGHTS and CDR2 YDEGEE come from the germline V gene. The CDR3 is made up of 15 amino acids. CDR3 sequence reads: CASSLGVLGNQPQHF. The CDR3 DNA is TGTGCCAGCAGCTTGGGTGTGTTAGGCAATCAGCCCCAGCATTTT.

This chain connects TRBV30 to TRBJ2-5; the match to TRBD2 covers 12 bases. Per the germline V gene, CDR1 is GTSNPN and CDR2 is SVGIG (reference sequence). V dropped 1 base and J dropped 1; count of bases not matched to a gene: 4. This CDR3 region has 16 residues. This CDR3 reads CAWSAQTSGGQETQYF. CDR3 coding DNA: TGTGCCTGGAGTGCTCAGACTAGCGGGGGCCAAGAGACCCAGTACTTC.